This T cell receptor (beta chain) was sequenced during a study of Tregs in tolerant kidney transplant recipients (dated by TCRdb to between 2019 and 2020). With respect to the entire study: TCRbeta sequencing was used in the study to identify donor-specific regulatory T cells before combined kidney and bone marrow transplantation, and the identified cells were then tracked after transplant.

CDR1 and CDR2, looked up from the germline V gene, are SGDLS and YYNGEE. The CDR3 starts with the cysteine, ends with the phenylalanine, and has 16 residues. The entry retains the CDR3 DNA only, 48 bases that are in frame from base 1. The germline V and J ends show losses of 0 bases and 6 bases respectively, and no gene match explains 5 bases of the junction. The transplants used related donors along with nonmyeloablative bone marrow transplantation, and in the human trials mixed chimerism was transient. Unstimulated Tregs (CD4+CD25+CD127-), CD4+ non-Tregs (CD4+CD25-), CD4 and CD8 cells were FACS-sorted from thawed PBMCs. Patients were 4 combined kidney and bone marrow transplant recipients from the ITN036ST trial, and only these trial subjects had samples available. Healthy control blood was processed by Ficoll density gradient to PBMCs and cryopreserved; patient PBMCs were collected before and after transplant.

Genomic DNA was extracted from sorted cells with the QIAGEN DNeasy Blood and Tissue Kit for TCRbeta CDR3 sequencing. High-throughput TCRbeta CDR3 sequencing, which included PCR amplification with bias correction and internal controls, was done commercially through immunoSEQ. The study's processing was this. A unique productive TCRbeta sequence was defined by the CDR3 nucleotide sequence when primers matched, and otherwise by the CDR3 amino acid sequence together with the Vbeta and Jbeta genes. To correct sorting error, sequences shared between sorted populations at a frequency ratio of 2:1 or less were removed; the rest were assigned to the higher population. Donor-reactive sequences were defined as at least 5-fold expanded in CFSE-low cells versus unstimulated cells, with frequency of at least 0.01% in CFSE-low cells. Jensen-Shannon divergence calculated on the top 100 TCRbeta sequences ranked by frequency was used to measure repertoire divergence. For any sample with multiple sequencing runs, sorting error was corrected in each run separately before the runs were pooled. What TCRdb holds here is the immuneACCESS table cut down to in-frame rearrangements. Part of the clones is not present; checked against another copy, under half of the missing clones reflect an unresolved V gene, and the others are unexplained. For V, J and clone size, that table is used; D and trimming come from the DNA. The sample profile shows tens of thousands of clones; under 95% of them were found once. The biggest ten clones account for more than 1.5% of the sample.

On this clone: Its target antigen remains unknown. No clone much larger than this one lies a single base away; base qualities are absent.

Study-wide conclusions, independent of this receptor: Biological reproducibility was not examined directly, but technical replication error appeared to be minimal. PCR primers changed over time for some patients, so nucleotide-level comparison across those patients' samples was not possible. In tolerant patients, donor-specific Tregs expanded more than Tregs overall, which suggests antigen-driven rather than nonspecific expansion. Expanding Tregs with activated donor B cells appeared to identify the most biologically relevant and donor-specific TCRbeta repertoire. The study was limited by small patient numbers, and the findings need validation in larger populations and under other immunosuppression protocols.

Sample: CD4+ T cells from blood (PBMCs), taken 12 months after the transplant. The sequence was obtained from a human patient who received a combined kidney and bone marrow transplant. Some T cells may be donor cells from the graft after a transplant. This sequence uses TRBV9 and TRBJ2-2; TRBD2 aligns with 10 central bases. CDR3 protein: CASSVASSGGSGELFF. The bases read TGTGCCAGCAGCGTAGCTTCTAGCGGGGGTTCCGGGGAGCTGTTTTTT. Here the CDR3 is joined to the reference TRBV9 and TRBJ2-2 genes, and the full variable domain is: DSGVTQTPKHLITATGQRVTLRCSPRSGDLSVYWYQQSLDQGLQFLIQYYNGEERAKGNILERFSAQQFPDLHSELNLSSLELGDSALYFCASSVASSGGSGELFFGEGSRLTVL.